Listed here are 26 T cell receptor beta chains from one sample, sequenced in a study of T cells in severe cutaneous drug reactions. The patients sequenced had a carbamazepine-induced Stevens-Johnson syndrome or toxic epidermal necrolysis reaction. Bulk and single-cell libraries used iRepertoire multiplex PCR with TCR subtype-specific primers. TCRdb reprocessed the multiplex PCR reads, keeping one entry per CDR3 protein, no DNA. Recorded for this sample: roughly 9,000 distinct CDR3 sequences. The sequenced material came from cells from a skin blister. The source of these receptors is a human donor with a severe cutaneous adverse drug reaction.

This clonotype ranks as medium-sized (0.01 to 0.1%) in terms of frequency. The J gene is TRBJ2-7, the V gene TRBV29-1. Germline lookup yields CDR1 SQVTM and CDR2 ANQGSEA. The CDR3 is 13 residues long. CDR3 residues: CSVVRLGSYEQYF.

The gene calls are TRBV28 and TRBJ1-2; the D call from TCRdb, TRBD1, cannot be confirmed without DNA. This CDR3 has 13 amino acids. Germline V gene lookup returns CDR1 MDHEN and CDR2 SYDVKM. The CDR3 reads CASSFSTGYGYTF.

The chain is built from TRBV13 and TRBJ2-3; no DNA is available, so the TRBD2 call from TCRdb remains unchecked. The CDR3 is 17 residues long. Germline V gene data show CDR1 as PRHDT and CDR2 as FYEKMQ (reference sequence). Here the CDR3 reads CASSSRIAGGGLDTQYF. Drawing the rest from reference TRBV13 and TRBJ2-3, the complete variable domain is AAGVIQSPRHLIKEKRETATLKCYPIPRHDTVYWYQQGPGQDPQFLISFYEKMQSDKGSIPDRFSAQQFSDYHSELNMSSLELGDSALYFCASSSRIAGGGLDTQYFGPGTRLTVL.

V gene TRBV7-6 combines with J gene TRBJ2-1. This CDR3 region has 12 residues. The germline gives CDR1 SGHVS, CDR2 FNYEAQ. CDR3 protein: CASSLYTSEQFF.

This chain joins TRBV9 and TRBJ2-1; TCRdb's D gene call, TRBD2, goes unchecked for lack of DNA. CDR1 is SGDLS, CDR2 YYNGEE, per germline. This CDR3 region has 16 residues. CDR3 in amino acids: CASSVEGLRIYNEQFF.

The chain uses TRBV12-3 or TRBV12-4 and TRBJ1-1; without DNA, the TCRdb call of TRBD1 cannot be checked. The CDR3 runs to 13 residues. The CDR3: CASSIRDKAEAFF.

This clonotype is medium-sized by frequency. J is TRBJ1-1 and V is TRBV13. Germline V gene data show CDR1 as PRHDT and CDR2 as FYEKMQ (reference sequence). The CDR3 runs to 12 residues. CDR3 loop: CASSLARSEAFF.

The chain joins TRBV5-4 to TRBJ2-7; TCRdb returns TRBD1, unconfirmable since there is no DNA. The CDR3 is made up of 15 amino acids. CDR1 and CDR2 (germline): SGHNT, YYREEE (reference sequence). CDR3 loop: CASSNYGTVSYEQYF.

The rearrangement links TRBV12-3 or TRBV12-4 to TRBJ2-1; as DNA is missing, the TRBD2 call by TCRdb cannot be tested. The CDR3 sequence is 15 residues long. CDR3 residues: CASAGLAQNYNEQFF.

This chain uses TRBV2 with TRBJ2-7; TCRdb's assignment of TRBD1 cannot be checked, as there is no DNA. This CDR3 contains 13 residues. Germline V gene data show CDR1 as SNHLY and CDR2 as FYNNEI. CDR3 protein: CASSDPPRTEQYF.

The rearrangement uses TRBV27 and TRBJ2-1; as DNA is missing, the TRBD2 call by TCRdb cannot be tested. CDR1 is MNHEY and CDR2 is SMNVEV in the germline V gene (reference sequence). The CDR3 consists of 14 residues. The CDR3 spells CASIGLNSYNEQFF.

The chain carries TRBV14 and TRBJ1-1; the D call from TCRdb, TRBD1, cannot be confirmed without DNA. From germline, CDR1 is SGHDN and CDR2 FVKESK. CDR3 length: 15 residues. The CDR3 protein is CASSPMVTVNTEAFF.

The CDR3 spells CASSPGSWGYGNQPQHF. This rearrangement joins TRBV12-3 or TRBV12-4 to TRBJ1-5; TCRdb outputs TRBD1, but without DNA this stays unchecked. This CDR3 is built from 17 residues.

J is TRBJ2-1 and V is TRBV18. From germline, CDR1 is KGHSH and CDR2 LQKENI. The CDR3 is 12 amino acids. The CDR3 is CASSPDQTKQFF.

The V and J genes are TRBV16 and TRBJ1-1; the TCRdb D gene call, TRBD1, has no DNA to confirm it. The CDR3 extends over 15 amino acids. The germline V gene encodes CDR1 KGHSY and CDR2 FQNENV. This CDR3 reads CASSQSIGQPAGAFF. Together with reference TRBV16 and TRBJ1-1, the CDR3 gives the full variable domain: GEEVAQTPKHLVRGEGQKAKLYCAPIKGHSYVFWYQQVLKNEFKFLISFQNENVFDETGMPKERFSAKCLPNSPCSLEIQATKLEDSAVYFCASSQSIGQPAGAFFGQGTRLTVV.

This chain joins TRBV6-5 and TRBJ2-1; TCRdb selects TRBD1, and the lack of DNA leaves this call unchecked. Germline V gene sequence: CDR1 MNHEY, CDR2 SVGAGI. CDR3 length equals 15 residues. The CDR3 reads CASSPTGVNYNEQFF.

The V gene is TRBV5-1, the J gene TRBJ2-1; the TCRdb call, TRBD2, lacks DNA for checking. The length of the CDR3 is 14 residues. Germline loops: CDR1 SGHRS, CDR2 YFSETQ. The chain's CDR3 is CASSLATSNDEQFF.

The chain has TRBV19 and TRBJ1-4. Germline V gene sequence: CDR1 LNHDA, CDR2 SQIVND (reference sequence). CDR3 size: 14 residues. The CDR3 region is CASSIGNGNEKLFF.

This chain joins TRBV18 and TRBJ2-7; the D gene TCRdb calls, TRBD1, cannot be checked with no DNA. CDR1 is KGHSH, CDR2 LQKENI, per germline. CDR3 size: 15 residues. Here the CDR3 reads CASSPDDRGSYEQYF.

This chain uses TRBV15 with TRBJ2-7. Germline lookup yields CDR1 LNHNV and CDR2 YYDKDF (reference sequence). The CDR3 is made up of 14 amino acids. This CDR3 is CATSRSKGSYEQYF.

This clonotype is classed as medium-sized by frequency. CDR3 region: CASSPPGYNEQFF. V gene TRBV18 combines with J gene TRBJ2-1. Per the germline V gene, CDR1 is KGHSH and CDR2 is LQKENI. CDR3 length equals 13 residues. The whole variable domain, filled in from reference TRBV18 and TRBJ2-1, reads NAGVMQNPRHLVRRRGQEARLRCSPMKGHSHVYWYRQLPEEGLKFMVYLQKENIIDESGMPKERFSAEFPKEGPSILRIQQVVRGDSAAYFCASSPPGYNEQFFGPGTRLTVL.

The chain combines TRBV10-1 with TRBJ2-7; TCRdb indicates TRBD2, and absent DNA this call remains unverified. CDR1 WNHNN and CDR2 SYGVQD come from the germline V gene (reference sequence). This CDR3 is built from 13 residues. The CDR3 loop reads CATPLAGVGEQYF.

The chain has TRBV5-5 and TRBJ2-7; with no DNA, the TCRdb D assignment of TRBD1 cannot be verified. This CDR3 contains 13 residues. Germline-derived CDR1 and CDR2 are SGHKS and YYEKEE (reference sequence). The CDR3 region is CASSGQGELEQYF.

This chain joins TRBV28 and TRBJ1-6; TCRdb designates TRBD1, a call that cannot be tested without DNA. From germline, CDR1 is MDHEN and CDR2 SYDVKM. This CDR3 spans 13 amino acids. This CDR3 is CASSLLSNSPLHF. Based on the CDR3 plus reference TRBV28 and TRBJ1-6, the full variable domain is DVKVTQSSRYLVKRTGEKVFLECVQDMDHENMFWYRQDPGLGLRLIYFSYDVKMKEKGDIPEGYSVSREKKERFSLILESASTNQTSMYLCASSLLSNSPLHFGNGTRLTVT.

This sequence joins TRBV27 and TRBJ2-1. The CDR3 extends over 11 amino acids. Germline values: CDR1 MNHEY, CDR2 SMNVEV (reference sequence). CDR3 loop: CASSFYNEQFF.

The chain's CDR3 is CASSPRDGGSGNTIYF. This chain joins TRBV4-1 and TRBJ1-3. CDR1 MGHRA and CDR2 YSYEKL come from the germline V gene. The CDR3 spans 16 residues.